A single sample is the source of the 10 T cell receptor beta chains below, sequenced in a study of T cells after yellow fever vaccination. TCRdb re-analysed the 5' RACE reads in MiXCR, keeping a single row per CDR3 protein. The data hold about 240,000 distinct CDR3 sequences, with less than 8.5% observed a single time. The input for sequencing was CD4+ T cells sorted from PBMCs, taken 15 days after the yellow fever booster vaccination. The receptors shown here come from a man aged 25-40 years who received the YFV17D yellow fever vaccine.

The J gene is TRBJ1-4, the V gene TRBV7-8, with no clear D. V dropped 6 bases and J dropped 4 bases, with 6 bases sitting between them. This CDR3 is 12 amino acids long. Looked up from germline, CDR1 is SGHVS and CDR2 is FQNEAQ. CDR3 protein: CASRRRNEKLFF. The CDR3 coding sequence is TGTGCCAGCAGAAGACGTAATGAAAAACTGTTTTTT.

This clonotype was observed many times. The V call is TRBV4-3, the J call TRBJ2-5; the match to TRBD1 covers 11 bases. V was clipped by 6 bases and J by 9 bases; unmatched bases: 6. The V gene's germline CDR1 is LGHNA and CDR2 YSLEER. This CDR3 is 13 amino acids long. This chain's CDR3 is CASRPGQGGPQYF. CDR3 coding DNA: TGCGCCAGCAGGCCGGGACAGGGGGGTCCCCAGTACTTC.

In this sample, this clonotype turned up many times. The chain recombines TRBV6-2 or TRBV6-3 with TRBJ2-2, with D possibly matching TRBD2 (6 bases). The V gene's germline CDR1 is MNHEY and CDR2 SVGEGT. The V gene lost 6 bases and the J gene lost 6 bases, with 8 bases spanning the gap. CDR3 length equals 12 residues. The CDR3 region has the DNA TGTGCCAGCAGGGGAGGACCCGGGGAGCTGTTTTTT. Its translation: CASRGGPGELFF.

At least ten counts were recorded for this clonotype. This chain connects TRBV12-3 or TRBV12-4 to TRBJ1-5; D gene unclear. The CDR3 is made up of 13 amino acids. Between the trimmed V and J ends, which lost 5 bases and 0 bases, there was a span of 5 bases. The CDR3 coding sequence is TGTGCCAGCAGTAGTAATAGCAATCAGCCCCAGCATTTT. Encoded protein: CASSSNSNQPQHF.

The genes are TRBV5-1 and TRBJ2-4; no clear D gene. The V end was cut by 2 bases, the J end by 6 bases, with 15 bases between. CDR1 is SGHRS and CDR2 is YFSETQ in the germline V gene. The CDR3 is 15 residues long. CDR3 protein: CASSFMSPETNIQYF. CDR3 nucleotides: TGCGCCAGCAGCTTCATGTCACCAGAGACAAACATTCAGTACTTC.

This rearrangement joins TRBV5-4 to TRBJ2-3; 10 nucleotides agree with TRBD2. Germline loops: CDR1 SGHNT, CDR2 YYREEE (reference sequence). The CDR3 runs 17 residues. V lost 5 bases and J lost 0; bases outside the gene matches: 9. The CDR3 sequence is CASSPHTTSGSTDTQYF. The CDR3 nucleotides are TGTGCCAGCAGTCCTCACACGACTAGCGGGAGCACAGATACGCAGTATTTT.

This chain connects TRBV19 to TRBJ2-3; TRBD2 agrees at 8 bases. The CDR3 has 14 residues. The V segment lost 5 bases and the J segment 4 bases; nucleotides outside the gene matches: 5. Germline V gives CDR1 LNHDA, CDR2 SQIVND (reference sequence). The CDR3 DNA reads TGTGCCAGTAGTGTGACTAGCGATCCAGATACGCAGTATTTT. Its protein is CASSVTSDPDTQYF. Drawing the rest from reference TRBV19 and TRBJ2-3, the complete variable domain is DGGITQSPKYLFRKEGQNVTLSCEQNLNHDAMYWYRQDPGQGLRLIYYSQIVNDFQKGDIAEGYSVSREKKESFPLTVTSAQKNPTAFYLCASSVTSDPDTQYFGPGTRLTVL.

The chain combines TRBV18 with TRBJ1-4; D remains ambiguous. CDR1 is KGHSH and CDR2 is LQKENI in the germline V gene. The V gene lost 5 bases and the J gene lost 7 bases, with 11 bases spanning the gap. The CDR3 has 13 residues. DNA of the CDR3: TGTGCCAGCTCATACGGCGAAACTGAAAAACTGTTTTTT. It codes for CASSYGETEKLFF.

The chain combines TRBV7-3 with TRBJ1-5, with D possibly TRBD1 on 5 matching bases. Germline-derived CDR1 and CDR2 are SGHTA and FQGTGA. Between the trimmed V and J ends, which lost 4 bases and 6 bases, there was a span of 16 bases. This CDR3 has 15 residues. The CDR3 nucleotides are TGTGCCAGCAGCTCGCCCCAGGGATGGGGTCAGCCCCAGCATTTT. Translated: CASSSPQGWGQPQHF. Together with reference TRBV7-3 and TRBJ1-5, the CDR3 gives the full variable domain: GAGVSQTPSNKVTEKGKYVELRCDPISGHTALYWYRQSLGQGPEFLIYFQGTGAADDSGLPNDRFFAVRPEGSVSTLKIQRTERGDSAVYLCASSSPQGWGQPQHFGDGTRLSIL.

This clonotype was counted many times. The rearrangement joins TRBV6-5 to TRBJ2-3; no definite D call. CDR1 is MNHEY, CDR2 SVGAGI, per germline. The V end was cut by 5 bases, the J end by 4 bases, with 16 bases between. The CDR3 covers 15 residues. The CDR3 region is CASSPHRVAADTQYF. The DNA for the CDR3 is TGTGCCAGCAGTCCCCACCGGGTGGCCGCAGATACGCAGTATTTT.